This T cell receptor beta chain was recorded in a study of T cell responses to AZD1222 COVID-19 vaccine. In the study overall: Pooled together were second doses at about 4 or about 12 weeks. General study results and limits: The peak T cell response came first, and repertoires were sampled only after it. Reportedly, close to half of spike-specific TCRs are directed against unmutated variant regions.

For this clone: As yet, its antigen is unknown.

TCRdb's copy holds only in-frame clones and misses some; the assay was immunoSEQ multiplex PCR. Of fewer than 200,000 clones listed, roughly 92% are singletons. This receptor was obtained from an adult in good health. The starting material was peripheral blood, obtained on day 0 of AZD1222 vaccination.

In nucleotides, the CDR3 is TGTGCCACCGGCACGGACAGGGGGCATACCGGGGAGCTGTTTTTT. Its protein is CATGTDRGHTGELFF. The genes are TRBV24-1 and TRBJ2-2, with 11 positions matching TRBD1. The ends lost 9 bases at V and 5 bases at J; junction bases unmatched: 7. The CDR3 is 15 residues long. CDR1 KGHDR and CDR2 SFDVKD come from the germline V gene.